The next 10 T cell receptor beta chains were all read from a single sample in a study of T-cell memory formation after mild COVID-19. TCRdb recomputed calls from the 5' RACE reads with MiXCR, one row per CDR3 protein. Of roughly 200,000 distinct CDR3 sequences listed, around 16% are singletons. Specimen: PBMCs or a T cell subset sorted from them (not recorded which). Every receptor here comes from an adult woman who had mild COVID-19 (a few samples of this study predate the infection). Cell type and time point are not known.

This rearrangement joins TRBV14 to TRBJ1-2; tentative D call: TRBD1 (6 bases). Germline V gene data show CDR1 as SGHDN and CDR2 as FVKESK. Trimming cost V 1 base and J 2 bases, with 17 bases left between them. The CDR3 loop spans 17 amino acids. The CDR3: CASSQAASRTANYGYTF. The CDR3 DNA reads TGTGCCAGCAGCCAAGCAGCGAGTCGGACAGCAAACTATGGCTACACCTTC.

This chain connects TRBV20-1 to TRBJ1-1; D is perhaps TRBD1 (5 bases). This CDR3 has 14 amino acids. Deletions cut 6 bases from V and 4 bases from J, with 18 bases between. Germline V lookup: CDR1 DFQATT, CDR2 SNEGSKA (reference sequence). CDR3 loop: CSAATGLKGTEAFF. CDR3 in DNA: TGCAGTGCCGCCACGGGACTCAAGGGCACTGAAGCTTTCTTT.

This clonotype was observed a handful of times. The gene calls are TRBV7-9 and TRBJ2-1; D remains unclear. V lost 3 bases and J 6 bases, leaving 12 bases between the germline ends. The length of the CDR3 is 14 residues. CDR1 is SEHNR and CDR2 is FQNEAQ in the germline V gene (reference sequence). The CDR3 region is CASSFSSGGNEQFF. As DNA, the CDR3 is TGTGCCAGCAGCTTCTCCTCGGGTGGCAATGAGCAGTTCTTC.

This clonotype has just a few counts. The chain joins TRBV5-1 to TRBJ2-7; D may correspond to TRBD1 or TRBD2 (5 bases each). CDR1 and CDR2 (germline): SGHRS, YFSETQ. This CDR3 is built from 15 residues. Trimming pared 3 bases from V and 8 bases from J, leaving 21 bases between. CDR3 sequence reads: CASSSQGRVDGKQYF. CDR3 nucleotides: TGCGCCAGCAGCTCCCAGGGCCGTGTAGACGGGAAGCAGTACTTC.

This chain uses TRBV6-2 or TRBV6-3 with TRBJ1-2, with a possible D match to TRBD1 (5 bases). Germline CDR1 reads MNHEY; CDR2 reads SVGEGT. This CDR3 has 14 residues. Trimming removed 5 bases from V and 5 bases from J, with 15 bases in between. The CDR3 loop reads CASSLSGTVYGYTF. The CDR3 DNA follows: TGTGCCAGCAGTCTCTCCGGGACCGTGTATGGCTACACCTTC.

This clonotype has just a few counts. The gene calls are TRBV27 and TRBJ2-2, with no clear D. The CDR3 contains 14 residues. Germline values: CDR1 MNHEY, CDR2 SMNVEV (reference sequence). V was trimmed by 5 bases and J by 2 bases, leaving 9 bases between them. The CDR3 protein is CASSQILNTGELFF. CDR3 nucleotides: TGTGCCAGCAGTCAAATACTTAACACCGGGGAGCTGTTTTTT.

This clonotype turned up a few times. The chain employs TRBV6-5 and TRBJ1-4; tentatively, D is TRBD1 (6 bases). Germline V gene data show CDR1 as MNHEY and CDR2 as SVGAGI. V was trimmed by 5 bases and J by 8 bases, leaving 18 bases between them. There are 15 residues in the CDR3. In nucleotides, the CDR3 is TGTGCCAGCAGTCCTCAAGAGGGGGGATTGGAAAAACTGTTTTTT. Translating it yields CASSPQEGGLEKLFF.

The rearrangement uses TRBV7-6 and TRBJ2-3; 7 bases align to TRBD2. The CDR3 spans 16 residues. J was trimmed by 0 bases and V by 5 bases; bases with no gene match: 8. Germline V gives CDR1 SGHVS, CDR2 FNYEAQ. DNA for the CDR3: TGTGCCAGCAGCCTCACTAGCGTGGATAGCACAGATACGCAGTATTTT. It translates to CASSLTSVDSTDTQYF.

This chain links TRBV7-2 with TRBJ2-1; no reliable D call. This CDR3 has 13 residues. Per germline, CDR1 SGHTA and CDR2 FQGNSA. The V and J ends lost 1 base and 6 bases respectively, with 7 bases between them. In DNA, the CDR3 is TGTGCCAGCAGCTTAGAGATTCTCAATGAGCAGTTCTTC. Residues: CASSLEILNEQFF. Full variable domain (outside the CDR3, taken from reference TRBV7-2 and TRBJ2-1): GAGVSQSPSNKVTEKGKDVELRCDPISGHTALYWYRQSLGQGLEFLIYFQGNSAPDKSGLPSDRFSAERTGGSVSTLTIQRTQQEDSAVYLCASSLEILNEQFFGPGTRLTVL.

This clonotype was seen only a few times. The chain uses TRBV2 and TRBJ2-3; D unresolved. Per the germline V gene, CDR1 is SNHLY and CDR2 is FYNNEI. CDR3 length equals 12 residues. V was clipped by 7 bases and J by 5 bases, with 10 bases between them. Here the CDR3 DNA reads TGTGCCAGCAATCAAGAAGAAGATACGCAGTATTTT. Amino acid sequence: CASNQEEDTQYF.